This passage covers 28 T cell receptor beta chains from one sample sequenced in a study of blood T cells in healthy people across ages. Through a sample-barcoded 5' primer and a J-beta primer mix, a second PCR was run for roughly 7 to 12 cycles. TCRdb itself ran the 5' RACE reads through MiXCR, one entry per CDR3 protein. The repertoire holds 920,000 or so distinct CDR3 sequences, over 35% seen once, with 15% to 20% in the top ten. Sequencing was done on a sample of blood. The receptors originated from a woman in her sixties in good health.

In this sample, this clonotype turned up a few times. The rearrangement links TRBV2 to TRBJ1-2; TRBD1 matches 10 bases. V lost 3 bases, J lost 7 bases, and 5 bases stayed unmatched. Germline values: CDR1 SNHLY, CDR2 FYNNEI. The CDR3 has 14 residues. CDR3 in amino acids: CASSDTGQGSGYTF. The DNA of the CDR3 is TGTGCCAGCAGTGACACGGGACAGGGGTCTGGCTACACCTTC.

The chain employs TRBV6-6 and TRBJ2-7; D gene uncertain. Germline lookup yields CDR1 MNHNY and CDR2 SVGAGI (reference sequence). Trimming took off 7 bases at V and 1 base at J, with 11 bases between the two ends. The CDR3 extends over 13 amino acids. CDR3 coding DNA: TGTGCCAGCACCCACGGAGTTTCCTACGAGCAGTACTTC. This encodes CASTHGVSYEQYF.

The CDR3 region is CASSSSGRSEQYF. The CDR3 coding sequence is TGTGCCAGCAGCTCTAGCGGGAGGAGCGAGCAGTACTTC. The chain joins TRBV13 to TRBJ2-4; 11 bases are a match to TRBD2. With the DNA end fitting TRBJ2-7 better, the J assignment may be wrong. Germline V lookup: CDR1 PRHDT, CDR2 FYEKMQ (reference sequence). The CDR3 extends over 13 amino acids.

This clonotype was found a few times. This sequence joins TRBV6-6 and TRBJ2-5, with TRBD2 identical over 7 bases. Trimming took 4 bases from V and 4 from J; bases not matched to a gene: 6. Germline V lookup: CDR1 MNHNY, CDR2 SVGAGI (reference sequence). The CDR3 is 14 amino acids. The CDR3 DNA reads as TGTGCCAGCAGTTCCGGACTAGTTCCAGAGACCCAGTACTTC. Residues: CASSSGLVPETQYF.

This clonotype has only one observation. The CDR3 nucleotides read TGTGCCAGCAGTCCGGTCGAGTTCAACAATGAGCAGTTCTTC. It yields the protein CASSPVEFNNEQFF. This chain connects TRBV27 to TRBJ2-1, with D unclear. V lost 5 bases and J lost 5, with 13 bases in between. CDR3 length: 14 residues. Germline-derived CDR1 and CDR2 are MNHEY and SMNVEV (reference sequence).

This clonotype was observed a handful of times. This chain uses TRBV28 with TRBJ1-5, with 12 bases lining up with TRBD1. The germline V gene has CDR1 MDHEN and CDR2 SYDVKM. V lost 6 bases and J lost 6; bases outside the gene matches: 3. This CDR3 region has 14 residues. CDR3 sequence reads: CASRGQGAFQPQHF. CDR3 in DNA: TGTGCCAGCAGGGGACAGGGGGCGTTTCAGCCCCAGCATTTT.

The genes are TRBV7-9 and TRBJ2-5; 14 bases are shared with TRBD2. Germline V lookup: CDR1 SEHNR, CDR2 FQNEAQ (reference sequence). J lost 11 bases, V lost 5 bases, and 13 bases had no gene match. CDR3 length equals 16 residues. The chain's CDR3 is CASSHGGLAGDYRQYF. CDR3 nucleotides: TGTGCCAGCAGCCACGGGGGACTAGCGGGGGATTATCGGCAGTACTTC.

The J gene is TRBJ2-5, the V gene TRBV12-3 or TRBV12-4, with 11 bases that match TRBD2. Germline trimming cut 4 bases from V and 1 base from J; bases unmatched to any gene: 11. The CDR3 loop spans 18 amino acids. CDR3 coding DNA: TGTGCCAGCAGTTCTACGGTCGGGACTAGCGGACTCCAAGAGACCCAGTACTTC. Encoded protein: CASSSTVGTSGLQETQYF.

This clonotype was counted a few times. V gene TRBV28 combines with J gene TRBJ2-7; D gene ambiguous. V gave up 3 bases and J gave up 2 bases, with 11 bases separating them. From germline, CDR1 is MDHEN and CDR2 SYDVKM. The CDR3 is made up of 14 amino acids. CDR3 sequence: CASSLYSVTYEQYF. The CDR3 nucleotides are TGTGCCAGCAGTTTGTATTCGGTAACCTACGAGCAGTACTTC.

CDR3 nucleotide sequence: TGTGCCAGCAGGGCCGACAGGGCAGCATCGGATACGCAGTATTTT. Encoded protein: CASRADRAASDTQYF. This chain links TRBV2 with TRBJ2-3, with 7 bases fitting TRBD1. V dropped 6 bases and J dropped 6; count of bases not matched to a gene: 12. Germline V gene lookup returns CDR1 SNHLY and CDR2 FYNNEI. The CDR3 is 15 amino acids.

About this clonotype itself: One end of the junction does not line up with germline, which may come from a read error. The V and J genes are TRBV27 and TRBJ2-7; weak D call: TRBD1 (6 bases). TRBJ2-1 explains the end of the DNA better; the J call may be wrong. CDR1 is MNHEY and CDR2 is SMNVEV in the germline V gene (reference sequence). The CDR3 runs 15 residues. For the CDR3, the DNA is TGTGCCTGCAGTTTAAACTCCTACAGGGACAATGAGCAGTTCTTC. It translates to CACSLNSYRDNEQFF.

This clonotype has only a few counts. The gene calls are TRBV29-1 and TRBJ2-7, with 12 bases that match TRBD1. The CDR3 contains 15 residues. Looked up from germline, CDR1 is SQVTM and CDR2 is ANQGSEA. With 4 bases clipped from V and 3 bases from J, the junction kept 7 bases outside the gene matches. CDR3 loop: CSVVGQGANSYEQYF. DNA for the CDR3: TGCAGCGTTGTGGGACAGGGGGCAAATAGCTACGAGCAGTACTTC.

In this sample, this clonotype turned up a few times. The chain recombines TRBV15 with TRBJ2-1; possibly TRBD2 for D (6 bases). Trimming cost V 3 bases and J 0 bases, with 12 bases left between them. CDR3 length equals 16 residues. From germline, CDR1 is LNHNV and CDR2 YYDKDF (reference sequence). CDR3 bases: TGTGCCACCAGCAGGAGGAGGGGCATCTCCTACAATGAGCAGTTCTTC. Its protein is CATSRRRGISYNEQFF.

This rearrangement joins TRBV20-1 to TRBJ2-1, with D tentatively TRBD1 or TRBD2 (5 bases each). V shed 0 bases and J shed 2 bases, with 14 bases lying between them. The CDR3 totals 16 residues. Germline CDR1 reads DFQATT; CDR2 reads SNEGSKA (reference sequence). CDR3 DNA: TGCAGTGCTAGAGATCTGGGGGAAGGGGCCTACAATGAGCAGTTCTTC. Translated, it gives CSARDLGEGAYNEQFF.

V is TRBV20-1 and J is TRBJ2-1; D may be TRBD1 or TRBD2 (5 bases each). The CDR3 contains 16 residues. Germline V CDR1 and CDR2: DFQATT, SNEGSKA (reference sequence). The V and J ends lost 4 bases and 0 bases respectively, with 16 bases between them. CDR3 nucleotides: TGCAGTGCTAAAGACCCGGGACCGAGCTCCTACAATGAGCAGTTCTTC. It yields the protein CSAKDPGPSSYNEQFF.

The sample holds a few counts of this clonotype. This chain connects TRBV29-1 to TRBJ2-5; 9 bases are shared with TRBD1. The length of the CDR3 is 14 residues. Germline loops: CDR1 SQVTM, CDR2 ANQGSEA. The ends lost 5 bases at V and 5 bases at J; junction bases unmatched: 9. This chain's CDR3 is CSVTGTGQGETQYF. The CDR3 nucleotides read TGCAGCGTTACCGGGACAGGGCAGGGGGAGACCCAGTACTTC. Together with reference TRBV29-1 and TRBJ2-5, the CDR3 gives the full variable domain: SAVISQKPSRDICQRGTSLTIQCQVDSQVTMMFWYRQQPGQSLTLIATANQGSEATYESGFVIDKFPISRPNLTFSTLTVSNMSPEDSSIYLCSVTGTGQGETQYFGPGTRLLVL.

CDR3 protein: CASSTHGTSGYTF. In nucleotides, the CDR3 is TGTGCCAGCAGTACCCACGGGACGAGTGGCTACACCTTC. The V and J genes are TRBV6-5 and TRBJ1-2; the D gene is possibly TRBD1 (5 bases). The CDR3 extends over 13 amino acids. In germline, CDR1 is MNHEY, CDR2 SVGAGI. Deletions cut 5 bases from V and 7 bases from J, with 14 bases between.

This clonotype was detected only a few times. This chain uses TRBV7-2 with TRBJ2-5, with D perhaps being TRBD1 or TRBD2 (5 bases each). The CDR3 extends over 16 amino acids. V lost 1 base and J 1 base, leaving 13 bases between the germline ends. Germline CDR1 reads SGHTA; CDR2 reads FQGNSA. CDR3 region: CASSLVATRGQETQYF. The CDR3 DNA reads TGTGCCAGCAGCTTAGTCGCTACTAGGGGCCAAGAGACCCAGTACTTC.

The V and J genes are TRBV11-2 and TRBJ1-5; D may be TRBD1 (6 bases). Germline CDR1 and CDR2: SGHAT and FQNNGV. The CDR3 is 14 amino acids. Trimming removed 0 bases at V and 5 bases at J, with 8 bases between. The CDR3 sequence is CASSLDRGDQPQHF. The CDR3, as DNA: TGTGCCAGCAGCTTAGACAGGGGCGATCAGCCCCAGCATTTT.

Turning to this clonotype: At one of its ends the junction is not consistent with the germline gene, which may arise from a read error. This chain connects TRBV12-3 or TRBV12-4 to TRBJ2-5; 7 bases line up with TRBD1. CDR3 length: 15 amino acids. For the CDR3, the DNA is TGTGCCAGCAGTTGCACCAGGGGGAGCCAAGAGATCCAGTACTTC. Protein: CASSCTRGSQEIQYF.

This clonotype has just a few counts. The rearrangement joins TRBV20-1 to TRBJ2-7, with 8 bases that match TRBD2. The germline gives CDR1 DFQATT, CDR2 SNEGSKA (reference sequence). This CDR3 has 16 amino acids. V trimming: 5 bases; J trimming: 3 bases; junction bases outside the gene matches: 15. The DNA for the CDR3 is TGCAGTGCTTCAAAGGAGAGGGCGGGAGGAGGCTACGAGCAGTACTTC. Translated: CSASKERAGGGYEQYF.

The gene calls are TRBV6-5 and TRBJ2-1; D ambiguous. The CDR3 loop spans 14 amino acids. Germline lookup yields CDR1 MNHEY and CDR2 SVGAGI. V was cut by 0 bases and J by 4 bases, with 7 bases left in between. The CDR3 coding sequence is TGTGCCAGCAGTTACTCTCGAGAGTACAATGAGCAGTTCTTC. Protein product: CASSYSREYNEQFF.

The gene calls are TRBV20-1 and TRBJ1-4; no clear D. The CDR3 is made up of 15 amino acids. Germline lookup yields CDR1 DFQATT and CDR2 SNEGSKA (reference sequence). Trimming pared 0 bases from V and 5 bases from J, leaving 13 bases between. CDR3 region: CSARDPRTSNEKLFF. Written as DNA, the CDR3 is TGCAGTGCTAGAGACCCCCGCACTTCGAATGAAAAACTGTTTTTT.

The genes are TRBV28 and TRBJ2-3; TRBD1 might be the D (5 bases). This CDR3 comprises 14 residues. V was pared by 4 bases and J by 3 bases, with 11 bases between. CDR1 is MDHEN, CDR2 SYDVKM, per germline. CDR3 protein: CASSSSDRTDTQYF. The CDR3, as DNA: TGTGCCAGCAGTTCCTCCGACAGAACAGATACGCAGTATTTT. Drawing the rest from reference TRBV28 and TRBJ2-3, the complete variable domain is DVKVTQSSRYLVKRTGEKVFLECVQDMDHENMFWYRQDPGLGLRLIYFSYDVKMKEKGDIPEGYSVSREKKERFSLILESASTNQTSMYLCASSSSDRTDTQYFGPGTRLTVL.

The chain couples TRBV18 to TRBJ2-4; D is tentatively TRBD1 or TRBD2 (5 bases each). The DNA end lines up better with TRBJ2-7; the J call may be wrong. The germline V gene has CDR1 KGHSH and CDR2 LQKENI. The CDR3 length is 17 residues. CDR3 sequence reads: CASSRLSLRDGIYEQYF. DNA for the CDR3: TGTGCCAGCTCACGTTTGTCGCTACGGGACGGGATCTACGAGCAGTACTTC.

This clonotype came up once. This could be a read error, since a much larger clone is one nucleotide away. This sequence joins TRBV5-1 and TRBJ2-5; D is ambiguous. Germline CDR1 reads SGHRS; CDR2 reads YFSETQ. The CDR3 contains 11 residues. CDR3 sequence reads: CASKQQGTQYF. The CDR3, as DNA: TGCGCCAGCAAACAACAAGGGACCCAGTACTTC.

V is TRBV4-1 and J is TRBJ2-3, with TRBD2 matching over 8 bases. CDR1 and CDR2 (germline): MGHRA, YSYEKL. Trimming took 0 bases from V and 4 from J; bases not matched to a gene: 9. The CDR3 loop spans 17 amino acids. DNA of the CDR3: TGCGCCAGCAGCCAAGATGGGGAGCGGGAGTTTGCAGATACGCAGTATTTT. Translating it yields CASSQDGEREFADTQYF.

Notes on this clonotype: The junction departs from the called germline gene at one end, perhaps through a read error. This rearrangement joins TRBV2 to TRBJ2-7; D is unclear. The CDR3 has 11 residues. CDR1 is SNHLY and CDR2 is FYNNEI in the germline V gene. DNA for the CDR3: TGTGCCAGCAGTGAATCCTACGGGCAGTACTTC. It translates to CASSESYGQYF.